A selection of T cell receptor beta chains follows, all from one sample in a study of cytomegalovirus exposure and HLA in healthy donors. The method was immunoSEQ multiplex PCR; TCRdb's version includes in-frame clones alone and lacks a portion of them. The data contain about 200,000 clones, 82% of them seen just once; the ten biggest clones take up 0.08% to 0.1%. Sequencing input: PBMCs. The source is a boy aged 2 to 10 in good health and CMV-seronegative. Both conserved end residues are trimmed from each CDR3.

V gene: TRBV13; CDR3 protein: ASSLGRGGLSYEQY
V gene: TRBV2; CDR3 protein: ASSEARGPVTQY
V gene: TRBV5-4; CDR3 protein: ASSLELTSYNEQF
V gene: TRBV4-1; CDR3 protein: ASSQDRSGGSYEQY
V gene: TRBV27; CDR3 protein: ASSSSGGSSYEQY
V gene: TRBV27; CDR3 protein: ASSLGTSGGFNEQF
V gene: TRBV6-5; CDR3 protein: ASSYSGQGAGYT
V gene: TRBV6-5; CDR3 protein: ASSYLDRGGEQY
V gene: TRBV6-6; CDR3 protein: ASSFGGVEQY
V gene: TRBV5-4; CDR3 protein: ASSLGLEQPQH
V gene: TRBV4-1; CDR3 protein: ASSQERQGVGETQY
V gene: TRBV2; CDR3 protein: ASSGTVEAF
V gene: TRBV5-1; CDR3 protein: ASSLGGQGFQETQY
V gene: TRBV18; CDR3 protein: ASSPPGGPNTYEQY
V gene: TRBV13; CDR3 protein: ASSARGPRNNEQF
V gene: TRBV6-5; CDR3 protein: ASSDSDGVNYGYT
V gene: TRBV9; CDR3 protein: ASSVSGQETQY
V gene: TRBV5-1; CDR3 protein: ASSLGTGVRGYT
V gene: TRBV10-3; CDR3 protein: AIRPGTESPLH
V gene: TRBV5-1; CDR3 protein: ASSPGAGSAYQETQY
V gene: TRBV9; CDR3 protein: ASSVRDGGRLPDTQY
V gene: TRBV6-1; CDR3 protein: ASSDRLAPEAF
V gene: TRBV5-4; CDR3 protein: ASSLDDLAGNPQETQY
V gene: TRBV5-6; CDR3 protein: ASSSGLEHEQF
V gene: TRBV30; CDR3 protein: AWTGTGGGYT
V gene: TRBV4-2; CDR3 protein: ASSQDIGTDGYT
V gene: TRBV4-2; CDR3 protein: ASSPTGGFDEQY
V gene: TRBV7-2; CDR3 protein: ASSFGQGAYGYT
V gene: TRBV6-5; CDR3 protein: ASSYSVRGVGGYT
V gene: TRBV30; CDR3 protein: AWSGGGSETQY
V gene: TRBV5-4; CDR3 protein: ASSFTGTVYGYT
V gene: TRBV2; CDR3 protein: AGSRGFLGGGDNEQF
V gene: TRBV5-8; CDR3 protein: ASSSRPGQPQH
V gene: TRBV4-1; CDR3 protein: ASSQLGGIGGYT
V gene: TRBV9; CDR3 protein: ASSATGSPNYGYT
V gene: TRBV9; CDR3 protein: ASSVAGTGGRNTIY
V gene: TRBV2; CDR3 protein: ASGLDSMVSGNTIY
V gene: TRBV2; CDR3 protein: ASSQRNTIY
V gene: TRBV20-1; CDR3 protein: SAYRSDTQY
V gene: TRBV29-1; CDR3 protein: SVNREWSTEAF
V gene: TRBV6-5; CDR3 protein: ASSGAGGYTGELF
V gene: TRBV6-1; CDR3 protein: ASSYSSYNSPLH
V gene: TRBV29-1; CDR3 protein: SVLRDTNEKLF
V gene: TRBV12-5; CDR3 protein: ASGLSLNGDTTYEQY
V gene: TRBV4-2; CDR3 protein: ASSQEAWNTEAF
V gene: TRBV27; CDR3 protein: ASSRGGTGWF
V gene: TRBV21-1; CDR3 protein: AIIGGAETEAF
V gene: TRBV7-2; CDR3 protein: ASSLARNQPQH
V gene: TRBV5-6; CDR3 protein: ASSIDRTLYGYT
V gene: TRBV10-3; CDR3 protein: AISRTGLGNQPQH
V gene: TRBV6-1; CDR3 protein: ASSDPGRERGATGEQY
V gene: TRBV4-3; CDR3 protein: ASSQEPIAGSTDTQY
V gene: TRBV7-2; CDR3 protein: ASSLVYRAGDSPLH
V gene: TRBV7-9; CDR3 protein: ASSLMESVDNEQF
V gene: TRBV5-1; CDR3 protein: ASSSHREIAVLTDTQY